Sequencing of this TCR beta chain was carried out in a study of blood T cell repertoires in COVID-19 (TCRdb year 2020). Turning to the overall study: The collaborator samples originated in the United States, Italy and Spain and spanned the acute and convalescent phases of COVID-19. The samples were drawn from the first 160 participants of the ongoing ImmuneRACE study and from more than 1,000 subjects provided by 6 global collaborators. The prospective study material was composed of cDNA or gDNA derived from T cells, B-cell-depleted T cells, or PBMCs. Sample metadata almost always included a de-identified subject ID, COVID-19 status, age in years and sex. Deeply sampled blood TCRbeta repertoires from subjects exposed to, actively infected with, or recovered from COVID-19 were included in the dataset. Where available, HLA class I and class II types were obtained from metadata supplied by the sample provider rather than from assay-based typing. A freely available public database, intended as a resource for researchers studying the immune response to SARS-CoV-2, is where the repertoires were released. Results the study describes overall, beyond this receptor: Clinical and demographic metadata were provided uncurated, with the amount varying by source and participant.

Participants in the prospective study were enrolled through a virtual design, were aged roughly 18 to 100 years, and lived in approximately 24 United States geographic areas. In the prospective study, cohorts were assigned on the basis of participant-reported clinical history obtained from a screening survey and a study questionnaire. Recovered participants in ImmuneRACE Cohort 3 were defined as having two consecutive negative NP/OP PCR tests, clearance from a healthcare professional, or resolution of symptoms. In the prospective study, whole blood, serum and a nasopharyngeal or oropharyngeal swab were collected from each participant by mobile phlebotomists. Participants in the prospective study had the option to provide additional blood draws and questionnaires over a roughly 2-month period. Blood samples from the prospective study were shipped frozen or at room temperature prior to DNA extraction.

A note on this clone: Its antigen target is currently unknown. Within one base of it there is no much larger clone, and no base qualities were kept.

The immunoSEQ Assay, a bias-controlled multiplex PCR, was used to amplify TCRbeta CDR3 regions from genomic DNA. Processing in the source paper ran as follows. The number of nucleated cells in each sample was estimated by amplification of reference gene primers within the assay. To quantify the absolute abundance of each unique TCRbeta CDR3 rearrangement, sequence reads were collapsed and filtered. For each sample, productive Simpson clonality was calculated by taking the square root of Simpson's diversity index across productive rearrangements. TCRdb stores this immuneACCESS table with in-frame sequences only. Part of the clones is absent; in the studies checked, under half of the shortfall reflects unresolved V genes, and no reason is known for the rest. V, J and clone size are taken as reported in that table, and D and trimming were inferred from the DNA itself. The sample table lists 300,000 to 400,000 clones, more than 85% of them with a count of one. The biggest ten clones account for 1% of the sample.

The CDR3 contains 17 residues, cysteine and phenylalanine counted. The DNA shown is the 51-base CDR3, in frame from base 1. V and J are trimmed by 5 bases and 5 bases, and the gene matches miss 16 bases of the junction. Taken from the germline V gene (reference sequence), the CDR1 and CDR2 loops are SEHNR and FQNEAQ. This receptor was obtained from a woman between 25 and 40 years old who had recovered from COVID-19. Sequencing was carried out using PBMCs or T cells enriched from blood (not recorded which). This chain joins TRBV7-9 to TRBJ2-3; TRBD2 aligns with 7 central bases. The nucleotides read TGTGCCAGCAGCATAACGAGCGGGGCGTCCCTCTTAGATACGCAGTATTTT. It translates as CASSITSGASLLDTQYF.